This paragraph covers one T cell receptor (beta chain) sequence. Other DNA sequences in the same sample also yield this CDR3. These data come from a study of blood T cell repertoires in COVID-19. After removal of 2 bases from V and 2 bases from J, the junction contained 1 base not matched to a gene. In germline, CDR1 is SGHNT, CDR2 YYREEE (reference sequence). This CDR3 has 15 residues. How the authors handled the data: Nucleated cell counts were estimated from reference gene primer amplification. The data were produced by immunoSEQ multiplex PCR, yet TCRdb's version contains in-frame clones alone and is incomplete. The DNA gave D and trimming, while V, J and clone size come from that table. The sample has 250,000 to 400,000 clones; roughly 90% are singletons.

This rearrangement joins TRBV5-4 to TRBJ2-6; TRBD1 matches at 7 bases. Sequencing was performed on PBMCs or T cells enriched from blood (not recorded which). The TCR originated in a man in his sixties who had recovered from COVID-19. The CDR3 reads CASSFTGAGANVLTF. CDR3 DNA sequence: TGTGCCAGCAGCTTTACAGGGGCTGGGGCCAACGTCCTGACTTTC.